Reported below is one TCR beta chain. Its target is unknown. The data originate from a study of shared clonotypes between healthy human individuals. Study observations and caveats: Clonotype sharing among donors was expected to depend on sequencing depth.

Unmatched junction bases numbered 2, after V lost 5 bases and J lost 5 bases. This CDR3 region has 12 residues. CDR1 and CDR2 (germline): LGHNA, YNFKEQ. Method: immunoSEQ multiplex PCR; TCRdb's copy keeps in-frame clones and lacks some. The data show a few million clones, with roughly nine tenths seen just once and about 0.13% held by the top ten. V gene TRBV4-2 combines with J gene TRBJ1-1; TRBD1 matches 7 bases. The source material was naive CD4+ T cells sorted from blood. Stated subset: CD45RA+ positively selected. The sequence was obtained from a man between 18 and 35 years old in good health. The chain's CDR3 is CASSLDRTEAFF. The CDR3, as DNA: TGTGCCAGCAGCTTGGACAGGACTGAAGCTTTCTTT.